This T cell receptor beta chain is from a study of pediatric ulcerative colitis. Points from the study as a whole: A couple of rectal clonotypes were found only in ulcerative colitis patients, all of them.

The diagnostic colonoscopy in ulcerative colitis patients preceded any immunosuppressive treatment. Turning to this clone: Its antigen is still unknown.

The CDR3 extends over 15 amino acids. Germline CDR1 ENHRY, CDR2 SYGVKD. V lost 2 bases to trimming and J lost 2 bases; unmatched junction nucleotides: 2. Sequencing depth was up to 500,000 reads per sample. Here immunoSEQ multiplex PCR was the method, and the copy in TCRdb shows in-frame clones only, minus some. The table shows approximately 9,000 clones, with around nine tenths occurring only once. V is TRBV10-3 and J is TRBJ2-7; 11 nucleotides agree with TRBD2. The sequence derives from a girl between 10 and 17 years old with moderate ulcerative colitis. The sample comprised blood. In DNA, the CDR3 is TGTGCCATCAGTGAGCCGGGACTAGCGGCCTACGAGCAGTACTTC. It translates to CAISEPGLAAYEQYF.